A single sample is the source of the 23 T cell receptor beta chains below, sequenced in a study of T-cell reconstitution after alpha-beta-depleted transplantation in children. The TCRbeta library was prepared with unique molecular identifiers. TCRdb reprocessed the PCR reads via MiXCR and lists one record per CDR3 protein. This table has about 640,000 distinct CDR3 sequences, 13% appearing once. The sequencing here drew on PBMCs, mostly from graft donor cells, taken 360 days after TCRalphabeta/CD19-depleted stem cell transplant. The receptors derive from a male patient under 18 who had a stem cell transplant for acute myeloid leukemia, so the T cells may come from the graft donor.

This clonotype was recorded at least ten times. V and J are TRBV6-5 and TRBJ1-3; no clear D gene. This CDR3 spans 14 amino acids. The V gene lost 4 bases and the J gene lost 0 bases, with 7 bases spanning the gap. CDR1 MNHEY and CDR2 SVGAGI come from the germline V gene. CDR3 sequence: CASSSLSSGNTIYF. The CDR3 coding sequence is TGTGCCAGCAGTTCTCTATCCTCTGGAAACACCATATATTTT.

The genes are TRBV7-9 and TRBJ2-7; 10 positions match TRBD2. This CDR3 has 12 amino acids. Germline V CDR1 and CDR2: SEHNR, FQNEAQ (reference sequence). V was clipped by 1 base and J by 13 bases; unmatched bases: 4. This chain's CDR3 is CASSLGASGSYF. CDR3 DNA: TGTGCCAGCAGCTTAGGCGCTAGCGGGAGTTACTTC.

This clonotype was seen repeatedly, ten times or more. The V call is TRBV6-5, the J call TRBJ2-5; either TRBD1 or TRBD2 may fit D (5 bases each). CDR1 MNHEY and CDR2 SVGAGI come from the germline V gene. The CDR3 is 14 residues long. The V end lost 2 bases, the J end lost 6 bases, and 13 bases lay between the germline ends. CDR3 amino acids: CASSYPGDLKTQYF. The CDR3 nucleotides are TGTGCCAGCAGTTACCCTGGGGACCTGAAGACCCAGTACTTC.

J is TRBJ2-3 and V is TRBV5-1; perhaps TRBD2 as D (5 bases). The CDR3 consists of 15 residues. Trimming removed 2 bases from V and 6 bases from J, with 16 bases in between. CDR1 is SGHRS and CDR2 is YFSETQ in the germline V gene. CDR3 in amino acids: CASSFARLTSDTQYF. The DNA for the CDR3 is TGCGCCAGCAGCTTCGCCCGACTAACTTCGGATACGCAGTATTTT.

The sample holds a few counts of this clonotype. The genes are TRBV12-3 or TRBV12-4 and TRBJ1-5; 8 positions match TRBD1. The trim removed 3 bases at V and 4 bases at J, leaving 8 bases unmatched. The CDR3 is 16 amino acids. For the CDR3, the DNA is TGTGCCAGCAGTTTGCTGCGACAGGGGAATAATCAGCCCCAGCATTTT. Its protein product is CASSLLRQGNNQPQHF.

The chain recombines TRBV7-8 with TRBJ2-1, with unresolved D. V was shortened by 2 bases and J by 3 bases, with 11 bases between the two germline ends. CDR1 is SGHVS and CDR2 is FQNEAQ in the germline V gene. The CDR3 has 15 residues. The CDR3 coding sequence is TGTGCCAGCAGCTTAAGAAGTGCCCTCTACAATGAGCAGTTCTTC. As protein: CASSLRSALYNEQFF.

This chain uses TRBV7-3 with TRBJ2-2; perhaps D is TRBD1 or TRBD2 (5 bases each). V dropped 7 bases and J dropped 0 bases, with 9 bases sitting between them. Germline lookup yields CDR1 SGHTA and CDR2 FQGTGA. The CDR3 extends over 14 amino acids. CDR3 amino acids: CASTGTANTGELFF. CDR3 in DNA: TGTGCCAGCACCGGGACCGCGAACACCGGGGAGCTGTTTTTT.

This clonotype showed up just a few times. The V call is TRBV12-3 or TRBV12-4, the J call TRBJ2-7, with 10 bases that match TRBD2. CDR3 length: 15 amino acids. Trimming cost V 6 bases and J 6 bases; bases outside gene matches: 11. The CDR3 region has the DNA TGTGCCAGCAGGGGTGAGGGACTAGCGTGGTTCGAGCAGTACTTC. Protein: CASRGEGLAWFEQYF.

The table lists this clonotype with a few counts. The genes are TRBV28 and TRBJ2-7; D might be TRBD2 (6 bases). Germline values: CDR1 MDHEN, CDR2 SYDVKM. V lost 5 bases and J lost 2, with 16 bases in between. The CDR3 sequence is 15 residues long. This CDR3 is CASSTPRTTTYEQYF. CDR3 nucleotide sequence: TGTGCCAGCAGTACTCCTAGGACTACGACCTACGAGCAGTACTTC.

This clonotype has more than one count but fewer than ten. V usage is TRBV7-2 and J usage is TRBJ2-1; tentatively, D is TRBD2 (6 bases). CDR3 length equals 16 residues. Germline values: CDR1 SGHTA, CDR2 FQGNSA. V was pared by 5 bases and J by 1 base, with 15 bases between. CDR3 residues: CASSRSVAGSYNEQFF. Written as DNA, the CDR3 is TGTGCCAGCAGCAGATCCGTCGCGGGGTCCTACAATGAGCAGTTCTTC.

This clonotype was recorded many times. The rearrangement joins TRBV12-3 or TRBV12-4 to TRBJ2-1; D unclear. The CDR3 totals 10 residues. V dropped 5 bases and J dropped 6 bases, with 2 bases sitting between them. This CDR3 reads CASSTNEQFF. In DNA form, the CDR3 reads TGTGCCAGCAGTACCAATGAGCAGTTCTTC.

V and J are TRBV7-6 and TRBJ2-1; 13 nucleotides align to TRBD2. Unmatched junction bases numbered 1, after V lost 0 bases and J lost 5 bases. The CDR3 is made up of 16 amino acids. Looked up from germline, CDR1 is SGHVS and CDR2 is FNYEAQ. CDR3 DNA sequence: TGTGCCAGCAGCTTAGCCGGGACTAGCGGGAACAATGAGCAGTTCTTC. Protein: CASSLAGTSGNNEQFF.

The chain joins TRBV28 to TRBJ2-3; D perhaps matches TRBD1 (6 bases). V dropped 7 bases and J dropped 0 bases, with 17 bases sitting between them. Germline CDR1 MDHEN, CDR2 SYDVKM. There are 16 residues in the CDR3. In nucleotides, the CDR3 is TGTGCCAGCACCAAGACAGGTCGGTCTAGCACAGATACGCAGTATTTT. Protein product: CASTKTGRSSTDTQYF.

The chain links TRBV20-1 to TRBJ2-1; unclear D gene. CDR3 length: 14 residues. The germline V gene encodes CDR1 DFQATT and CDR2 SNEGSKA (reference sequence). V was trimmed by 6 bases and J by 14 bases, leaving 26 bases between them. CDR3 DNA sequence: TGCAGTGCCCTCCCGCGAAACCCAGCGCGATGGGAGTTCTTC. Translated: CSALPRNPARWEFF.

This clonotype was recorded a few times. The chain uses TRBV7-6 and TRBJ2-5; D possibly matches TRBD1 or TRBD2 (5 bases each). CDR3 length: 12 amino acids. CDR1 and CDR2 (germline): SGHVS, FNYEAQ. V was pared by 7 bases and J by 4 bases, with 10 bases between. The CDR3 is CASTQRGETQYF. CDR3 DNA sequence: TGTGCCAGCACTCAGAGGGGAGAGACCCAGTACTTC.

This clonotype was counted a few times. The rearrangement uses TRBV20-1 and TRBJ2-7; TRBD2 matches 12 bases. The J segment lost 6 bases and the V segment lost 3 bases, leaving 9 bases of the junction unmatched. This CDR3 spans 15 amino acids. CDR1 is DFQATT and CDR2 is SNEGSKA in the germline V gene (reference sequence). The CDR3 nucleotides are TGCAGTGCTAGGGGGCTAGCGGGAGGGCTAAGCGAGCAGTACTTC. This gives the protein CSARGLAGGLSEQYF.

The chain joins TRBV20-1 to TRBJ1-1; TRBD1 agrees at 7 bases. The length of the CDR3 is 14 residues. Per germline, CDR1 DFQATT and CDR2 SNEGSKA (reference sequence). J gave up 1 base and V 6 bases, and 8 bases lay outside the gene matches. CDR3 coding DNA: TGCAGTGCCAGGGGGTTGGGGGAGAACACTGAAGCTTTCTTT. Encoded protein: CSARGLGENTEAFF.

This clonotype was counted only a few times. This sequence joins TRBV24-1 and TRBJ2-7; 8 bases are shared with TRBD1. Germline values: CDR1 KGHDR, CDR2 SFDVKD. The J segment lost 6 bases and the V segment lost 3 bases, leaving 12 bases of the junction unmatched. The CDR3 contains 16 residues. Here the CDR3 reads CATSDRGQGAFAEQYF. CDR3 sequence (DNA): TGTGCCACCAGTGATCGAGGCCAGGGGGCGTTCGCCGAGCAGTACTTC.

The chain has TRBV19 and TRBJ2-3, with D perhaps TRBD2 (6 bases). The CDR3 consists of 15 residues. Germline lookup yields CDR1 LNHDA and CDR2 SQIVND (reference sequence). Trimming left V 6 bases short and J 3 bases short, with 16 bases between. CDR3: CASRGRAGRTDTQYF. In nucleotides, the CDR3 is TGTGCCAGTAGAGGACGGGCGGGGCGAACAGATACGCAGTATTTT.

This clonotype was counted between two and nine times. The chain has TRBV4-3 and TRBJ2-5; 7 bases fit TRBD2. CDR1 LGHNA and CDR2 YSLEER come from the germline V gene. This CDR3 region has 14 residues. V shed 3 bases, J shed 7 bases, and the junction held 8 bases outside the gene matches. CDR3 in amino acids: CASSQDRTGGTQYF. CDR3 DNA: TGCGCCAGCAGCCAGGATCGGACGGGGGGGACCCAGTACTTC.

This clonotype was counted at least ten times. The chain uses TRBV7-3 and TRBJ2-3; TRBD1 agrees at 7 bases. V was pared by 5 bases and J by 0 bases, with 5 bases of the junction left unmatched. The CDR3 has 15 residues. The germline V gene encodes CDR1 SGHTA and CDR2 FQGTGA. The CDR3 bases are TGTGCCAGCAGCCCTACAGGGGCGAGCACAGATACGCAGTATTTT. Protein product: CASSPTGASTDTQYF.

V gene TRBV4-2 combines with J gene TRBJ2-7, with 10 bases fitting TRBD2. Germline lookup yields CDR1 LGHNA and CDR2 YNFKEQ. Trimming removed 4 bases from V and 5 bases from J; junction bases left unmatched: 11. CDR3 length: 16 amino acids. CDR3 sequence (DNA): TGTGCCAGCAGCCCCGAGCTAAGCGGGAGGGCCGACGAGCAGTACTTC. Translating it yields CASSPELSGRADEQYF.

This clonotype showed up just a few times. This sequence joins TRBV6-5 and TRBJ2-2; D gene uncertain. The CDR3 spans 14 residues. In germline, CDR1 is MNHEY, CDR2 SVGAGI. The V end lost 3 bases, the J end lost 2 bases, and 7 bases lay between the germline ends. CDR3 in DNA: TGTGCCAGCAGTTATGGCATTAACACCGGGGAGCTGTTTTTT. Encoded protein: CASSYGINTGELFF.